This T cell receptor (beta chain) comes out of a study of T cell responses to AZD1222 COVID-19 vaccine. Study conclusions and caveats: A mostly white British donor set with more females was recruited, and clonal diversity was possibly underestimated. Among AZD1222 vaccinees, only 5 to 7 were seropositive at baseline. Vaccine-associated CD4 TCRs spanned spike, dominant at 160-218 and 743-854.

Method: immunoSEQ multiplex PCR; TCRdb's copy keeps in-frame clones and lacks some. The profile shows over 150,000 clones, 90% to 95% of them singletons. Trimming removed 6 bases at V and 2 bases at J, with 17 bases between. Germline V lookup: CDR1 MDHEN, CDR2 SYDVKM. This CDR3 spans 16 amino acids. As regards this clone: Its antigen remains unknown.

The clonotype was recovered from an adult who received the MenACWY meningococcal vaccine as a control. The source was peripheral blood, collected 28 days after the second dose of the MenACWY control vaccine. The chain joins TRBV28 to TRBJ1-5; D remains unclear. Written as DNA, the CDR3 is TGTGCCAGCAGACTGGGGAGCACTCGAGGCAATCAGCCCCAGCATTTT. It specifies CASRLGSTRGNQPQHF.